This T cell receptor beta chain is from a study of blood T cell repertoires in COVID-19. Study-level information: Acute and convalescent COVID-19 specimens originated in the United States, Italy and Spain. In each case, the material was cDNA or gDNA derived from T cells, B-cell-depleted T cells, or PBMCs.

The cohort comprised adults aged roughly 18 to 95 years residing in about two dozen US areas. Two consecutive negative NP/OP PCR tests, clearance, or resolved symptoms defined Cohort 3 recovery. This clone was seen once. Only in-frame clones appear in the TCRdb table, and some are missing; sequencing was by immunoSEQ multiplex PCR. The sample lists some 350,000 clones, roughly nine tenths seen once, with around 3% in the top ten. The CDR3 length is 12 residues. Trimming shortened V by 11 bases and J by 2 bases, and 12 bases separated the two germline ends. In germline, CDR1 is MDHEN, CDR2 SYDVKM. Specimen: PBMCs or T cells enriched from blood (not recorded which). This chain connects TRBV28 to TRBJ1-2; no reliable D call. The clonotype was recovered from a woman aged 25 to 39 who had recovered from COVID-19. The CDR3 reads CAGGGANYGYTF. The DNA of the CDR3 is TGTGCCGGAGGTGGTGCAAACTATGGCTACACCTTC.